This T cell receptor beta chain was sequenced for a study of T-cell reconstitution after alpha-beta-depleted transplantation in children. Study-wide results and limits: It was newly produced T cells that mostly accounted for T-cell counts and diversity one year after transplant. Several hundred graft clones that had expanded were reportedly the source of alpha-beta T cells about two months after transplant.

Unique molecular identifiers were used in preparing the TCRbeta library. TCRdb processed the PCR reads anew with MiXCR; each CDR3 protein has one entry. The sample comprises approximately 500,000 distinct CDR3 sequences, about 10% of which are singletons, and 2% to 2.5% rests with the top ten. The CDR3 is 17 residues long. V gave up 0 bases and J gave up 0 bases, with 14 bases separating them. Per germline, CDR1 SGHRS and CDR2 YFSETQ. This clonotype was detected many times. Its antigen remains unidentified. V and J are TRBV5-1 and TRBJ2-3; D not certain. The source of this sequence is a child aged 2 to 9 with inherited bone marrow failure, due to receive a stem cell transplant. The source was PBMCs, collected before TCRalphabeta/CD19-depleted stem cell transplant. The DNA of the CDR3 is TGCGCCAGCAGCTTGGGGTATAGGTTCTCTAGCACAGATACGCAGTATTTT. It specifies CASSLGYRFSSTDTQYF.